The rows below give T cell receptor beta chains drawn from one sample of a study of blood T cell repertoires in COVID-19. The protocol was immunoSEQ multiplex PCR, while the TCRdb copy is restricted to in-frame clones and leaves out a portion. The sample carries roughly 100,000 clones, around nine tenths recorded once. The sequencing input was peripheral blood. These receptor sequences come from a woman between 45 and 65 years old in a cohort sampled during active COVID-19. Each CDR3 is given with its conserved first and last residue. The D gene is left open where the match is weak.

cdr3_length: 15; d_call: TRBD1; j_call: TRBJ1-6; v_call: TRBV7-9; cdr3_aa: CASSLGQGGNSPLHF
cdr3_length: 13; d_call: -; j_call: TRBJ2-5; v_call: TRBV7-3; cdr3_aa: CASSLIPRETQYF
cdr3_length: 16; d_call: TRBD2; j_call: TRBJ2-1; v_call: TRBV7-2; cdr3_aa: CASSLETSSGYNEQFF
cdr3_length: 18; d_call: TRBD2; j_call: TRBJ2-2; v_call: TRBV4-1; cdr3_aa: CASSRTSGRASDTGELFF
cdr3_length: 17; d_call: TRBD2; j_call: TRBJ2-4; v_call: TRBV4-1; cdr3_aa: CASSQERTSGSWGAPYF
cdr3_length: 17; d_call: TRBD2; j_call: TRBJ2-1; v_call: TRBV27; cdr3_aa: CASRQPILAGSYNEQFF
cdr3_length: 15; d_call: TRBD2; j_call: TRBJ2-7; v_call: TRBV27; cdr3_aa: CASSSRFSGSVEQYF
cdr3_length: 12; d_call: -; j_call: TRBJ2-7; v_call: TRBV30; cdr3_aa: CAMEFIEYEQYF
cdr3_length: 14; d_call: TRBD2; j_call: TRBJ2-5; v_call: TRBV5-1; cdr3_aa: CASSPTGGVETQYF
cdr3_length: 16; d_call: TRBD2; j_call: TRBJ2-1; v_call: TRBV7-7; cdr3_aa: CASSLSGSASYNEQFF
cdr3_length: 17; d_call: -; j_call: TRBJ1-5; v_call: TRBV27; cdr3_aa: CASSSGPPWQGDQPQHF
cdr3_length: 11; d_call: -; j_call: TRBJ1-3; v_call: TRBV12-3/TRBV12-4; cdr3_aa: CASSPGTPIYF
cdr3_length: 13; d_call: TRBD1; j_call: TRBJ1-4; v_call: TRBV10-3; cdr3_aa: CATGQGNNEKLFF
cdr3_length: 15; d_call: -; j_call: TRBJ2-2; v_call: TRBV7-2; cdr3_aa: CASSLEVGAPGELFF
cdr3_length: 14; d_call: TRBD1; j_call: TRBJ1-5; v_call: TRBV30; cdr3_aa: CAWSVGTASQPQHF
cdr3_length: 15; d_call: TRBD1; j_call: TRBJ2-5; v_call: TRBV5-1; cdr3_aa: CASHPGQVLAETQYF
cdr3_length: 16; d_call: TRBD2; j_call: TRBJ2-7; v_call: TRBV6-2/TRBV6-3; cdr3_aa: CASSYTSGSLSEEQYF
cdr3_length: 16; d_call: -; j_call: TRBJ1-1; v_call: TRBV27; cdr3_aa: CASSPQGGPRNTEAFF
cdr3_length: 17; d_call: -; j_call: TRBJ1-3; v_call: TRBV5-1; cdr3_aa: CASSFLDSGASGNTIYF
cdr3_length: 14; d_call: -; j_call: TRBJ2-5; v_call: TRBV19; cdr3_aa: CASSIQGIKETQYF